Sequencing of this T cell receptor (beta chain) was carried out in a study of T cells in Graves' hyperthyroidism and ophthalmopathy. Researchers took RNA transcripts and amplified the TCR beta CDR3 regions from them. In the first-round RT-PCR of the TCR CDR3, the HTBI primer set was used. TCRdb reprocessed the multiplex PCR reads with MiXCR, giving one entry per CDR3 protein. In the table there are 300,000 to 400,000 distinct CDR3 sequences, about 20% of which are singletons. J gave up 3 bases and V 1 base, and 2 bases lay outside the gene matches. From germline, CDR1 is LNHNV and CDR2 YYDKDF (reference sequence). CDR3 length equals 14 residues. A few counts support this clonotype. Its antigen is undetermined. Graves' hyperthyroidism showing no ophthalmopathy progression within 18 months was considered stable. General study results and limits: Onset of ophthalmopathy came a median 6.5 months after the model predicted it.

Sequenced: blood. V usage is TRBV15 and J usage is TRBJ2-7, with 8 bases matching TRBD2. The sequence derives from a woman aged 50 to 60 with Graves' hyperthyroidism. The CDR3 DNA sequence: TGTGCCACCAGCAGAGGAGCGGGAGTCTACGAGCAGTACTTC. Its translation is CATSRGAGVYEQYF.